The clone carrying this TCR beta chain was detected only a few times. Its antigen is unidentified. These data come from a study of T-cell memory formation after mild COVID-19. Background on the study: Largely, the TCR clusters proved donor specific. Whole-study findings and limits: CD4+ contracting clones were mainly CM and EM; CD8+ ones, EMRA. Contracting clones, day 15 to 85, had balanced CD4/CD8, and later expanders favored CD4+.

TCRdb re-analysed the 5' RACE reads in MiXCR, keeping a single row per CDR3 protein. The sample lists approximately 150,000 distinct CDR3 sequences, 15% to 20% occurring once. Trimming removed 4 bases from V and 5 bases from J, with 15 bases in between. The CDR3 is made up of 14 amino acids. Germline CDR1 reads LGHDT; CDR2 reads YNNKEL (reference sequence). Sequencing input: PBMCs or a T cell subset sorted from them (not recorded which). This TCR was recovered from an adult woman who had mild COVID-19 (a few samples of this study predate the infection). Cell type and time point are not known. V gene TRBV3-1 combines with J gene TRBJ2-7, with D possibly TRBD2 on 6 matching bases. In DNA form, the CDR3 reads TGTGCCAGCAGCCCCTTGTTTCGGAGGGACGAGCAGTACTTC. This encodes CASSPLFRRDEQYF.